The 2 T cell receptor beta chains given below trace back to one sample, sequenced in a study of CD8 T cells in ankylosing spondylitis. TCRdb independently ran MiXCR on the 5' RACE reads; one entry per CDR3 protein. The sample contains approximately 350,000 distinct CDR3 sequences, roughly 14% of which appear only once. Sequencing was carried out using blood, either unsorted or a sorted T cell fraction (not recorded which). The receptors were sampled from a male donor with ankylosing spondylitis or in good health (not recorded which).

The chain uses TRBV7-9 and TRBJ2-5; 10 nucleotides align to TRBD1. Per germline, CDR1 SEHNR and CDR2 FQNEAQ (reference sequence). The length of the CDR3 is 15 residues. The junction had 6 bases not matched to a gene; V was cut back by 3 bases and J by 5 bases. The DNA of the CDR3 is TGTGCCAGCAGCTTCGACAGGGGGCCTTGGGAGACCCAGTACTTC. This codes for CASSFDRGPWETQYF.

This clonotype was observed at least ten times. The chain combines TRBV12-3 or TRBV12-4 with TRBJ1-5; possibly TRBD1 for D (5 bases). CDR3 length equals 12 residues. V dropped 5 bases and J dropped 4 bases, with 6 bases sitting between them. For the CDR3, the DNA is TGTGCCAGCAGTGAGGGGAATCAGCCCCAGCATTTT. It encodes CASSEGNQPQHF.